This T cell receptor beta chain was sequenced for a study of tissue T cells after allogeneic stem cell transplantation. General study points: TCR repertoires tracked anatomic similarity, regardless of disease or transplant status.

Time point meaning: mouse harvest day 14 after allogeneic transplant. The graft held 10^6 splenic CD5+ T cells and 10^7 T-cell-depleted bone marrow cells. Mice had MHC-mismatched B6 into BALB/c GVHD, sampled day 7 or 14. The germline V and J ends were trimmed by 3 bases and 6 bases, with 6 bases remaining between them. The CDR3 has 12 residues. In germline, CDR1 is KGHTA, CDR2 FRNEEI. Turning to this clone: The target antigen is unknown. Genes here carry mouse names. From the germline J gene comes the end of the CDR3, since the read stops 1 residue before it.

Sequencing was performed with immunoSEQ multiplex PCR; in TCRdb, only in-frame clones are kept and a portion is missing. The table lists roughly 2,600 clones, 45% to 60% of them singletons. The receptor was isolated from a female BALB/c mouse given C57BL/6 T cells with graft-versus-host disease after an allogeneic hematopoietic cell transplant. Sample: lymph node tissue. This rearrangement joins TRBV24 to TRBJ2-1; D not resolved. This CDR3 is CASSLNSAEQFF. CDR3 bases read: TGTGCCAGCAGTCTAAACAGTGCTGAGCAGTTC.